Presented here are 14 T cell receptor beta chains from one specimen sequenced in a study of cytomegalovirus exposure and HLA in healthy donors. The PCR used 60 Vbeta and 13 Jbeta primers. TCRdb keeps only in-frame clones here, not all; method: immunoSEQ multiplex PCR. There are around 160,000 clones in the sample; approximately 71% occur only once, and roughly 4.4% lies in the top ten. Sequenced material: PBMCs. Receptor source: a woman between 18 and 29 years old in good health and CMV-seropositive.

The chain links TRBV15 to TRBJ1-2; 7 bases line up with TRBD1. The CDR3 has 18 residues. Germline-derived CDR1 and CDR2 are LNHNV and YYDKDF (reference sequence). Germline trimming cut 0 bases from V and 1 base from J; bases unmatched to any gene: 11. Written as DNA, the CDR3 is TGTGCCACCAGCAGAGATCCAGTACAGGGGTGGGGTAACTATGGCTACACCTTC. It specifies CATSRDPVQGWGNYGYTF.

V and J are TRBV7-8 and TRBJ2-2; D is unresolved. Trimming left V 1 base short and J 7 bases short, with 10 bases between. The CDR3 runs to 14 residues. Germline V lookup: CDR1 SGHVS, CDR2 FQNEAQ. This CDR3 is CASSLEATGGELFF. Here the CDR3 DNA reads TGTGCCAGCAGCTTAGAAGCGACCGGCGGGGAGCTGTTTTTT.

The chain combines TRBV19 with TRBJ2-2, with unresolved D. The V end was cut by 8 bases, the J end by 9 bases, with 10 bases between. This CDR3 comprises 11 residues. Germline CDR1 and CDR2: LNHDA and SQIVND (reference sequence). The CDR3 sequence is CASDRGWELFF. CDR3 DNA sequence: TGTGCCAGTGACCGCGGCTGGGAGCTGTTTTTT.

V and J are TRBV30 and TRBJ2-4, with D uncertain. Per germline, CDR1 GTSNPN and CDR2 SVGIG (reference sequence). This CDR3 contains 13 residues. V gave up 3 bases and J gave up 3 bases, with 9 bases separating them. CDR3 coding DNA: TGTGCCTGGAGCGTACTCAACAAAAACATTCAGTACTTC. It yields the protein CAWSVLNKNIQYF.

This clone was detected a few times. This rearrangement joins TRBV27 to TRBJ1-5; D is possibly TRBD1 (5 bases). Trimming took 0 bases from V and 7 from J, leaving 10 bases between them. There are 14 residues in the CDR3. The germline CDR1 and CDR2 sequences are MNHEY and SMNVEV (reference sequence). CDR3 DNA: TGTGCCAGCAGTTTATCGGGGCTTAGCCAGCCCCAGCATTTT. The encoded protein is CASSLSGLSQPQHF.

V gene TRBV19 combines with J gene TRBJ1-2; unclear D gene. The CDR3 covers 12 residues. Trimming removed 11 bases at V and 4 bases at J, with 14 bases between. CDR1 LNHDA and CDR2 SQIVND come from the germline V gene (reference sequence). The CDR3 spells CAASTPPYGYTF. DNA for the CDR3: TGTGCCGCCTCCACACCGCCCTATGGCTACACCTTC.

This rearrangement joins TRBV27 to TRBJ2-4; D is perhaps TRBD1 (6 bases). Germline CDR1 MNHEY, CDR2 SMNVEV (reference sequence). V lost 4 bases, J lost 1 base, and 11 bases lay in between. The CDR3 has 15 residues. CDR3 sequence reads: CASSWNRVAKNIQYF. The CDR3 nucleotides read TGTGCCAGCAGTTGGAACAGGGTTGCCAAAAACATTCAGTACTTC.

The chain is built from TRBV7-2 and TRBJ2-5; possibly TRBD2 for D (7 bases). Deletions cut 2 bases from V and 1 base from J, with 17 bases between. CDR3 length equals 17 residues. Germline CDR1 is SGHTA and CDR2 is FQGNSA. DNA for the CDR3: TGTGCCAGCAGCTTACGGTGGGGGGGCCAGCTCCAAGAGACCCAGTACTTC. It translates to CASSLRWGGQLQETQYF.

V and J are TRBV5-1 and TRBJ1-1, with 7 positions matching TRBD1. CDR1 is SGHRS, CDR2 YFSETQ, per germline. Losses at the gene ends were 0 bases for V and 6 bases for J; bases not matched to a gene: 8. This CDR3 is 15 amino acids long. As DNA, the CDR3 is TGCGCCAGCAGCTTGGTCGCAGGGGGATTGCCTGAAGCTTTCTTT. Protein sequence: CASSLVAGGLPEAFF.

The rearrangement links TRBV14 to TRBJ1-6; D unresolved. The CDR3 extends over 14 amino acids. Germline V gene sequence: CDR1 SGHDN, CDR2 FVKESK. With 6 bases removed from V and 0 bases from J, the gap between germline ends came to 6 bases. CDR3 residues: CASSDNSYNSPLHF. The CDR3 DNA sequence: TGTGCCAGCAGTGACAACTCCTATAATTCACCCCTCCACTTT.

The rearrangement links TRBV7-2 to TRBJ2-5, with 11 bases that match TRBD2. Looked up from germline, CDR1 is SGHTA and CDR2 is FQGNSA. The CDR3 has 18 amino acids. J lost 5 bases, V lost 1 base, and 12 bases had no gene match. CDR3 nucleotides: TGTGCCAGCAGCTTAGGGACTAGCGGGCGGTCCATATTGGAGACCCAGTACTTC. This gives the protein CASSLGTSGRSILETQYF.

The chain combines TRBV7-6 with TRBJ2-7; D may be TRBD2 (5 bases). V lost 2 bases and J 8 bases, leaving 19 bases between the germline ends. The germline gives CDR1 SGHVS, CDR2 FNYEAQ. The CDR3 has 15 residues. CDR3 sequence (DNA): TGTGCCAGCAGCTTATCTTCCTCTATTGGCGGGCAGCAGTACTTC. Amino acids: CASSLSSSIGGQQYF.

This clone was seen a handful of times. J is TRBJ2-5 and V is TRBV2; 9 bases align to TRBD1. After removal of 9 bases from V and 4 bases from J, the junction contained 9 bases not matched to a gene. Germline CDR1 SNHLY, CDR2 FYNNEI. This CDR3 is built from 14 residues. CDR3 sequence (DNA): TGTGCCAGTGAAATGGACAGGGGTAGAGAGACCCAGTACTTC. Protein sequence: CASEMDRGRETQYF.

CDR3 region: CASRMGWRSNQPQHF. The CDR3 nucleotides are TGTGCCAGCAGGATGGGTTGGAGGAGCAATCAGCCCCAGCATTTT. The rearrangement links TRBV28 to TRBJ1-5; D gene unclear. Germline V CDR1 and CDR2: MDHEN, SYDVKM. The CDR3 consists of 15 residues. V lost 6 bases to trimming and J lost 1 base, with 13 bases between them.